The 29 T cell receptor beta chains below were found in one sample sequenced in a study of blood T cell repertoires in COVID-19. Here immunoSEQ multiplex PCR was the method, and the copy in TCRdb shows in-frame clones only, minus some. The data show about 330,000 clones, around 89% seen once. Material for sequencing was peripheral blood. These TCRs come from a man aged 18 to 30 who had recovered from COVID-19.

DNA for the CDR3: TGTGCCAGTAGTAAGAGTTACACAGATACGCAGTATTTT. Amino acid sequence: CASSKSYTDTQYF. V is TRBV19 and J is TRBJ2-3, with no clear D. CDR3 length equals 13 residues. Germline V gives CDR1 LNHDA, CDR2 SQIVND (reference sequence). V lost 4 bases to trimming and J lost 2 bases, with 7 bases between them.

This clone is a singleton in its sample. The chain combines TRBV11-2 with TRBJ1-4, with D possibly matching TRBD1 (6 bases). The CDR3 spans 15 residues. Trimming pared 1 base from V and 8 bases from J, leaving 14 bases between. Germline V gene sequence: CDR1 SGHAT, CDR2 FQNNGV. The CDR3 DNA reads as TGTGCCAGCAGCTTAGGGGACACGATAAGGGAAAAACTGTTTTTT. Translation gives CASSLGDTIREKLFF.

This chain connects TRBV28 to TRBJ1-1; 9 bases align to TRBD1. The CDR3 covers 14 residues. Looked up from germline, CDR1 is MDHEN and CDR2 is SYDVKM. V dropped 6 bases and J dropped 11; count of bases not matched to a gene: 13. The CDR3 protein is CASSRTGAPQGAFF. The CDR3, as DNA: TGTGCCAGCAGCCGGACAGGGGCTCCCCAAGGGGCTTTCTTT.

This chain's CDR3 is CASSLEGAANEQFF. The DNA for the CDR3 is TGTGCCAGCAGCTTAGAAGGGGCAGCAAATGAGCAGTTCTTC. This chain uses TRBV7-9 with TRBJ2-1; possible D gene TRBD1, 5 bases. Germline V CDR1 and CDR2: SEHNR, FQNEAQ (reference sequence). The CDR3 covers 14 residues. The V end lost 1 base, the J end lost 7 bases, and 11 bases lay between the germline ends.

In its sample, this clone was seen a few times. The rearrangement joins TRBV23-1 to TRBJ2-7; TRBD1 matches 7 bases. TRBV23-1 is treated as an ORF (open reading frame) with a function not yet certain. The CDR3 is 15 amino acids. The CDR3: CAALLPGQSVYEQYF. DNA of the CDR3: TGCGCGGCGCTCTTGCCGGGACAGAGCGTTTACGAGCAGTACTTC.

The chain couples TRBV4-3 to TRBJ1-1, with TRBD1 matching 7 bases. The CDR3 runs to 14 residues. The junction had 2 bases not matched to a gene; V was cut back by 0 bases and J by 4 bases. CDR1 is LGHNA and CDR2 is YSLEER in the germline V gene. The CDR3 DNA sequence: TGCGCCAGCAGCCAAGAGGCAGGGGGCACTGAAGCTTTCTTT. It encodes CASSQEAGGTEAFF.

The CDR3 sequence: CASRQGAKAFF. In nucleotides, the CDR3 is TGTGCCAGCAGACAGGGGGCGAAGGCTTTCTTT. The V call is TRBV12-3 or TRBV12-4, the J call TRBJ1-1, with 9 bases lining up with TRBD1. The length of the CDR3 is 11 residues. The V segment lost 6 bases and the J segment 11 bases; nucleotides outside the gene matches: 4.

The CDR3 DNA reads TGTGCCAGCAGCCATTGGGGGGGACAATCGAACACTGAAGCTTTCTTT. Amino acids: CASSHWGGQSNTEAFF. V and J are TRBV3-1 (or the pseudogene TRBV3-2) and TRBJ1-1; possible D gene TRBD1, 6 bases. Looked up from germline, CDR1 is LGHDT and CDR2 is YNNKEL (reference sequence). V was clipped by 3 bases and J by 1 base, with 15 bases between them. The CDR3 totals 16 residues.

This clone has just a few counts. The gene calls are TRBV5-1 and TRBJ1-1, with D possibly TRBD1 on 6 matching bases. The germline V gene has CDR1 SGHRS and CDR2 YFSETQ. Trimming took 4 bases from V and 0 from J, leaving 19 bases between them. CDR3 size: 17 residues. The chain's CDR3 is CASSGGAGIFMNTEAFF. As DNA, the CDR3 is TGCGCCAGCAGCGGGGGGGCAGGAATATTCATGAACACTGAAGCTTTCTTT. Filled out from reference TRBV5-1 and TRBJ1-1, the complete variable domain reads KAGVTQTPRYLIKTRGQQVTLSCSPISGHRSVSWYQQTPGQGLQFLFEYFSETQRNKGNFPGRFSGRQFSNSRSEMNVSTLELGDSALYLCASSGGAGIFMNTEAFFGQGTRLTVV.

The CDR3 DNA follows: TGTGCCATCAGTGAGTCAAGGGAGGACGAGCAGTACTTC. Protein sequence: CAISESREDEQYF. The V and J genes are TRBV10-3 and TRBJ2-7, with a weak D call TRBD2 (6 bases). Between the trimmed V and J ends, which lost 0 bases and 5 bases, there was a span of 8 bases. Germline CDR1 and CDR2: ENHRY and SYGVKD. The CDR3 length is 13 residues.

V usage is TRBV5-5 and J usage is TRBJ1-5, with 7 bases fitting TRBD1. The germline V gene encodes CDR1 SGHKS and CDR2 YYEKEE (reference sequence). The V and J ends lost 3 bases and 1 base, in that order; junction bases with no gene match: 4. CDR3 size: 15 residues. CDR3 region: CASSSQTGSNQPQHF. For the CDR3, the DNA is TGTGCCAGCAGCTCCCAGACAGGGAGCAATCAGCCCCAGCATTTT.

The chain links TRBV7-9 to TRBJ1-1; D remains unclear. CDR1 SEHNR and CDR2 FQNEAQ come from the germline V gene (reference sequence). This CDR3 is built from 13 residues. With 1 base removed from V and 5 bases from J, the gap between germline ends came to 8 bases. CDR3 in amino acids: CASSLEAATEAFF. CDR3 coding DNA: TGTGCCAGCAGCTTAGAGGCGGCGACTGAAGCTTTCTTT.

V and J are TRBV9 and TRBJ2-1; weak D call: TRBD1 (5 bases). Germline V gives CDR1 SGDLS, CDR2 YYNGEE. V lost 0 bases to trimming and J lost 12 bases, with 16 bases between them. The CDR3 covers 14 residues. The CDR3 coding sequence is TGTGCCAGCAGCGTAGGCAGGGTGGAACATTGGCAGTTCTTC. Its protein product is CASSVGRVEHWQFF. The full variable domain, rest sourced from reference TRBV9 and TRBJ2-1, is DSGVTQTPKHLITATGQRVTLRCSPRSGDLSVYWYQQSLDQGLQFLIQYYNGEERAKGNILERFSAQQFPDLHSELNLSSLELGDSALYFCASSVGRVEHWQFFGPGTRLTVL.

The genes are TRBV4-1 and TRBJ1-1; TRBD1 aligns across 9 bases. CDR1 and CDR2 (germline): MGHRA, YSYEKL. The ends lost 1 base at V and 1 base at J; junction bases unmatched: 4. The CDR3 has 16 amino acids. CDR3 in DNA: TGCGCCAGCAGCCAAGGAGGGACAGGGTGGAACACTGAAGCTTTCTTT. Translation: CASSQGGTGWNTEAFF.

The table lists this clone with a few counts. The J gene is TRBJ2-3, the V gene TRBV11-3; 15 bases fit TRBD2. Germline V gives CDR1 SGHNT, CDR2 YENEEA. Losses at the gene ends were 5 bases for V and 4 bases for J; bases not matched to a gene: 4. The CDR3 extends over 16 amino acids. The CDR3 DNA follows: TGTGCCAGCAGCACTGGGACTAGCGGGGGGCCAGATACGCAGTATTTT. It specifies CASSTGTSGGPDTQYF.

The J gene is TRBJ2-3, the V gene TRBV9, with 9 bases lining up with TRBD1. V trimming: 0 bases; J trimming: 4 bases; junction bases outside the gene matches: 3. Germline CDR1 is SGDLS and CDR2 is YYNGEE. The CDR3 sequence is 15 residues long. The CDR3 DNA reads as TGTGCCAGCAGCGTAGAAAGGACAGGGGCAGATACGCAGTATTTT. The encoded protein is CASSVERTGADTQYF.

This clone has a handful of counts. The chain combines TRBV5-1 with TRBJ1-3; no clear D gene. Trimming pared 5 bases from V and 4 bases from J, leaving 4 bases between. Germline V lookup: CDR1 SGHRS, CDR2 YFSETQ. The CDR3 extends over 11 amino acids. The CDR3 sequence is CASSTGNTIYF. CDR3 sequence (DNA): TGCGCCAGCAGTACAGGAAACACCATATATTTT. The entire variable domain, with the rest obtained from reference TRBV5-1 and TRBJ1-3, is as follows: KAGVTQTPRYLIKTRGQQVTLSCSPISGHRSVSWYQQTPGQGLQFLFEYFSETQRNKGNFPGRFSGRQFSNSRSEMNVSTLELGDSALYLCASSTGNTIYFGEGSWLTVV.

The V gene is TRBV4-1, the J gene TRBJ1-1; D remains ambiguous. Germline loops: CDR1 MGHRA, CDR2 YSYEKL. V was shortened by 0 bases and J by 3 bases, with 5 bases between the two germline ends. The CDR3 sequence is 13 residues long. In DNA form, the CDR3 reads TGCGCCAGCAGCCAAGAGGGAGACACTGAAGCTTTCTTT. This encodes CASSQEGDTEAFF.

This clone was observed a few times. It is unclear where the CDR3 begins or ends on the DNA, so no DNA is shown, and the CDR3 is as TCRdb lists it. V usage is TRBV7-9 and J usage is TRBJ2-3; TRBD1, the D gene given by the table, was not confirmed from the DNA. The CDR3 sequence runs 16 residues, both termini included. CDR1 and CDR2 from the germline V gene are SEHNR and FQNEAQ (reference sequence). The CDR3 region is CASSLGFGQGADTQYF.

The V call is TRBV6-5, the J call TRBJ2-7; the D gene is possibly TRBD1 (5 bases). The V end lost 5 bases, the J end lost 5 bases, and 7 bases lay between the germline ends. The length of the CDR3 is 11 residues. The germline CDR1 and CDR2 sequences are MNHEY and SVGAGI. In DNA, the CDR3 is TGTGCCAGCAGTCCAGGGCACGAGCAGTACTTC. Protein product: CASSPGHEQYF.

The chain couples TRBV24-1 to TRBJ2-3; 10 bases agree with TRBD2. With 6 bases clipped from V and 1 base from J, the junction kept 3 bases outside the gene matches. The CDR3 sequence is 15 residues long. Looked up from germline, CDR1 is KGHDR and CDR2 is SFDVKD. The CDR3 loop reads CATSLGTSGTDTQYF. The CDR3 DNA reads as TGTGCCACCAGTTTGGGGACTAGCGGCACAGATACGCAGTATTTT.

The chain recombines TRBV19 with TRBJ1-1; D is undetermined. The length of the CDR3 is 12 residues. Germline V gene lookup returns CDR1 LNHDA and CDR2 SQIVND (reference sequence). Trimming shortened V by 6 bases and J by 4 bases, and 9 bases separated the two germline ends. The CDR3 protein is CASRTQITEAFF. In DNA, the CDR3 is TGTGCCAGTAGAACACAGATCACTGAAGCTTTCTTT.

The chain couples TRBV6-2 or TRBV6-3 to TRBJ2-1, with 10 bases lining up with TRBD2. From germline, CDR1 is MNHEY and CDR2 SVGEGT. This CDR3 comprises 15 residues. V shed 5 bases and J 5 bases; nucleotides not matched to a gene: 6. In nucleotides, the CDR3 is TGTGCCAGCAGTCTATTAGCGGGGGGCCACAATGAGCAGTTCTTC. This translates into CASSLLAGGHNEQFF.

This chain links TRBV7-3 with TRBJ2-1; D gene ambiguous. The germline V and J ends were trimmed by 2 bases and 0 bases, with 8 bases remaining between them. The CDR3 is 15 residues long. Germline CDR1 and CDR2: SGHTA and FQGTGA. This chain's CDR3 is CASSLSPSSYNEQFF. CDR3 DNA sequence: TGTGCCAGCAGCTTATCTCCGAGCTCCTACAATGAGCAGTTCTTC. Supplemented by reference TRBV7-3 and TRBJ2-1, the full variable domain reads GAGVSQTPSNKVTEKGKYVELRCDPISGHTALYWYRQSLGQGPEFLIYFQGTGAADDSGLPNDRFFAVRPEGSVSTLKIQRTERGDSAVYLCASSLSPSSYNEQFFGPGTRLTVL.

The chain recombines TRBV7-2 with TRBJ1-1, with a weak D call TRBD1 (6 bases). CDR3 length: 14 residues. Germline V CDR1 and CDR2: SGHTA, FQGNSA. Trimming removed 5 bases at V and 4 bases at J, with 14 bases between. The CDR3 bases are TGTGCCAGCAGCCCTATGATGGGGGCCACTGAAGCTTTCTTT. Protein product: CASSPMMGATEAFF.

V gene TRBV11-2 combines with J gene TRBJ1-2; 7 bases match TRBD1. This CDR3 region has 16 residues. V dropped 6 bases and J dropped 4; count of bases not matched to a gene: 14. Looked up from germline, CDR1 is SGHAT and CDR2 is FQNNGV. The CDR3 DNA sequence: TGTGCCAGCAGAGATAGCAGGGGCGCAGGGGGCTATGGCTACACCTTC. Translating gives CASRDSRGAGGYGYTF.

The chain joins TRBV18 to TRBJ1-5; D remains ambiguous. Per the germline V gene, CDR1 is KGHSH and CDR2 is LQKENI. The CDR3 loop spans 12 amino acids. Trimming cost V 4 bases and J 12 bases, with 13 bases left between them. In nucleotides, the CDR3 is TGTGCCAGCTCACAGGCCCAGGATTACCAGCATTTT. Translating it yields CASSQAQDYQHF.

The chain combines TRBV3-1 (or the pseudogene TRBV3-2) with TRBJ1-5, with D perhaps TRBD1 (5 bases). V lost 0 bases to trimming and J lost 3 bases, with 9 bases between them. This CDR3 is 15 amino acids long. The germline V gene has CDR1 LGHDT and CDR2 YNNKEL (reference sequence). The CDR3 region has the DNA TGTGCCAGCAGCCAAGACTCGACAGACAATCAGCCCCAGCATTTT. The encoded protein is CASSQDSTDNQPQHF.

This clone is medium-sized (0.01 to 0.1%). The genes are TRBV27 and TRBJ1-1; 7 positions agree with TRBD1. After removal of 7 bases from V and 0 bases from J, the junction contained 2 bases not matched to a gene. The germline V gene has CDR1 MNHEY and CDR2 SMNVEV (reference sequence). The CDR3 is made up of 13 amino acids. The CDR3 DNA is TGTGCCAGCACACAGGGGATGAACACTGAAGCTTTCTTT. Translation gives CASTQGMNTEAFF.